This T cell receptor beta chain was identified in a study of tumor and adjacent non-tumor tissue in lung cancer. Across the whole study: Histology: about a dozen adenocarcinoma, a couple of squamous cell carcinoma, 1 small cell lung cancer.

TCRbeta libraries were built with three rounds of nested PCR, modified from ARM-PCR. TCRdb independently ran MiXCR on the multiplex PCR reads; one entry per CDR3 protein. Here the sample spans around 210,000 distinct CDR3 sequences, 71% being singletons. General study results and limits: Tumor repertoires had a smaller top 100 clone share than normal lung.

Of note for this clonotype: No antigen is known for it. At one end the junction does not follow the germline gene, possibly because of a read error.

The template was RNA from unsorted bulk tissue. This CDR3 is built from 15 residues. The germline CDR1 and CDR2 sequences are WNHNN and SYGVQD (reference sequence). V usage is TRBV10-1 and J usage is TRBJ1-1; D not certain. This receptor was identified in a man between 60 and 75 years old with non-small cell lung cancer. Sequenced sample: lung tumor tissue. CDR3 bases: TGTGCCAGCAGTCCGACCCCCCAAGGGCGTACTGAAGCTTTCTTT. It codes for CASSPTPQGRTEAFF.